Below, 7 T cell receptor beta chains from the same sample are listed, as sequenced in a study of T cells in Graves' hyperthyroidism and ophthalmopathy. Authors of the study amplified TCR beta CDR3 regions from RNA transcripts. The study used the HTBI primer set for a first-round RT-PCR of the TCR CDR3. TCRdb recomputed calls from the multiplex PCR reads with MiXCR, one row per CDR3 protein. The sample holds 360,000 or so distinct CDR3 sequences, about 20% seen once. Sequenced input: blood. These receptors were obtained from a young woman with Graves' hyperthyroidism.

This clonotype has a count of ten or more. CDR3 nucleotide sequence: TGTGCCACCAGCAGAGGGGGCTCCTATAATTCACCCCTCCACTTT. Translated, it gives CATSRGGSYNSPLHF. The chain links TRBV15 to TRBJ1-6, with D uncertain. The V gene lost 1 base and the J gene lost 0 bases, with 4 bases spanning the gap. Germline loops: CDR1 LNHNV, CDR2 YYDKDF (reference sequence). This CDR3 has 15 amino acids.

This clonotype was recorded at least ten times. This chain connects TRBV27 to TRBJ1-2; D ambiguous. V was cut by 6 bases and J by 10 bases, with 18 bases left in between. CDR3 length equals 13 residues. Germline values: CDR1 MNHEY, CDR2 SMNVEV (reference sequence). CDR3 protein: CASSSNFEVNYTF. In DNA form, the CDR3 reads TGTGCCAGCAGCTCCAATTTTGAGGTCAACTACACCTTC.

The gene calls are TRBV24-1 and TRBJ1-2; tentatively, D is TRBD1 (6 bases). V was cut by 9 bases and J by 6 bases, with 10 bases left in between. The CDR3 consists of 11 residues. CDR1 and CDR2 from the germline V gene are KGHDR and SFDVKD. This CDR3 is CATETGNGYTF. CDR3 in DNA: TGTGCCACCGAAACAGGGAATGGCTACACCTTC.

In its sample, this clonotype was seen many times. The chain has TRBV6-5 and TRBJ1-6; possibly TRBD1 for D (5 bases). The CDR3 runs to 15 residues. Germline loops: CDR1 MNHEY, CDR2 SVGAGI. V lost 1 base and J 9 bases, leaving 13 bases between the germline ends. CDR3 DNA: TGTGCCAGCAGTTACTTATTAGGGGTGGGTTCACCCCTCCACTTT. This encodes CASSYLLGVGSPLHF.

This clonotype was seen repeatedly, ten times or more. The rearrangement links TRBV5-1 to TRBJ1-6; D remains ambiguous. CDR1 is SGHRS, CDR2 YFSETQ, per germline. V lost 0 bases and J 6 bases, leaving 4 bases between the germline ends. The CDR3 loop spans 13 amino acids. CDR3 residues: CASSLDVNSPLHF. The CDR3 DNA sequence: TGCGCCAGCAGCTTGGATGTTAATTCACCCCTCCACTTT.

This chain joins TRBV12-3 or TRBV12-4 and TRBJ2-6; D gene ambiguous. The CDR3 has 15 residues. Deletions cut 4 bases from V and 2 bases from J, with 9 bases between. The CDR3 here is CASSSIGTGANVLTF. In DNA form, the CDR3 reads TGTGCCAGCAGTTCCATAGGTACTGGGGCCAACGTCCTGACTTTC.

Many counts were recorded for this clonotype. V and J are TRBV27 and TRBJ1-5; D is unclear. Trimming pared 5 bases from V and 0 bases from J, leaving 8 bases between. Germline assignment: CDR1 MNHEY and CDR2 SMNVEV (reference sequence). CDR3 length: 14 residues. CDR3 region: CASSRRTSNQPQHF. The DNA for the CDR3 is TGTGCCAGCAGTCGACGGACTAGCAATCAGCCCCAGCATTTT.